These 6 T cell receptor beta chains were all obtained from the same sample, sequenced in a study of neurological immune-mediated disorders. TCRdb processed the 5' RACE reads anew with MiXCR; each CDR3 protein has one entry. The sample has around 37,000 distinct CDR3 sequences; over 8.5% are singletons. As for time point: technical triplicate 1. Sequenced: PBMCs. These receptors were taken from a man in his sixties with HTLV-1-associated myelopathy (HAM/TSP).

In its sample, this clonotype is medium-sized. This chain connects TRBV9 to TRBJ2-3, with 8 nucleotides matching TRBD2. CDR1 is SGDLS and CDR2 is YYNGEE in the germline V gene. Trimming removed 3 bases from V and 0 bases from J; junction bases left unmatched: 9. The CDR3 is made up of 17 amino acids. The CDR3 DNA reads as TGTGCCAGCAGCGAAGGCCTCGGGGGGGGAAGCACAGATACGCAGTATTTT. It codes for CASSEGLGGGSTDTQYF.

This clonotype was picked up many times. The chain joins TRBV21-1 to TRBJ2-4; the table's D call TRBD2 went unverified against the DNA. TRBV21-1 represents a pseudogene. This CDR3 has 19 residues. The CDR3 protein is CASSPESGLAGGAKNIQYF. The CDR3 DNA reads TGTGCCAGCAGCCCGGAATCTGGGTTGGCGGGAGGCGCCAAAAACATTCAGTACTTC.

This clonotype was seen at least ten times. The chain uses TRBV15 and TRBJ2-2; 8 bases map to TRBD1. The CDR3 loop spans 15 amino acids. V was clipped by 5 bases and J by 8 bases; unmatched bases: 10. Germline CDR1 reads LNHNV; CDR2 reads YYDKDF (reference sequence). CDR3 protein: CATSAGRQGLGELFF. CDR3 bases: TGTGCCACCAGCGCCGGCCGACAGGGGTTAGGGGAGCTGTTTTTT.

This clonotype was recorded many times. The chain is built from TRBV7-6 and TRBJ1-5; D is unclear. CDR3 length: 13 amino acids. Trimming took off 4 bases at V and 4 bases at J, with 8 bases between the two ends. CDR1 is SGHVS, CDR2 FNYEAQ, per germline. The CDR3 DNA reads as TGTGCCAGCAGCTACCAAGATAATCAGCCCCAGCATTTT. It encodes CASSYQDNQPQHF.

This clonotype was recorded many times. The rearrangement joins TRBV5-1 to TRBJ1-6; D not certain. The germline V gene encodes CDR1 SGHRS and CDR2 YFSETQ. The CDR3 contains 14 residues. The V end lost 2 bases, the J end lost 5 bases, and 8 bases lay between the germline ends. Here the CDR3 DNA reads TGCGCCAGCAGCTTACAGTCGAATAATTCACCCCTCCACTTT. Amino acids: CASSLQSNNSPLHF.

This clonotype was detected ten times or more. This CDR3 reads CASGFRDYEQYF. CDR3 DNA: TGTGCCAGCGGTTTTCGGGACTACGAGCAGTACTTC. The chain employs TRBV2 and TRBJ2-7; a weak D match, TRBD2 (5 bases). V lost 8 bases and J 3 bases, leaving 11 bases between the germline ends. The CDR3 has 12 amino acids. Per the germline V gene, CDR1 is SNHLY and CDR2 is FYNNEI. The whole variable domain, remainder taken from reference TRBV2 and TRBJ2-7, is EPEVTQTPSHQVTQMGQEVILRCVPISNHLYFYWYRQILGQKVEFLVSFYNNEISEKSEIFDDQFSVERPDGSNFTLKIRSTKLEDSAMYFCASGFRDYEQYFGPGTRLTVT.